This is a list of T cell receptor beta chains from one sample in a study of blood T cell repertoires in COVID-19. Data came from immunoSEQ multiplex PCR; TCRdb stores just in-frame clones and leaves some out. The sample records 250,000 to 350,000 clones, roughly 84% being singletons. Sample: peripheral blood. These TCRs come from a human donor with COVID-19, enrolled during active disease. The donor label of this sample is uncertain. The CDR3 runs from the conserved cysteine through the conserved F or W. D genes are given only for firm matches. Expanded clones get a size class; other rows say once, few or many, or leave the size out.

clone_size,v_call,d_call,j_call,cdr3_aa,cdr3_nt
NA,TRBV19,NA,TRBJ2-2,CASSTQRSTGELFF,TGTGCCAGTAGTACTCAGCGGTCGACCGGGGAGCTGTTTTTT
NA,TRBV28,NA,TRBJ2-1,CASSFVGGGDNEQFF,TGTGCCAGCAGTTTTGTGGGAGGCGGGGACAATGAGCAGTTCTTC
few,TRBV30,TRBD1,TRBJ1-1,CAWSGSQTGANTEAFF,TGTGCCTGGAGTGGATCTCAGACAGGGGCGAACACTGAAGCTTTCTTT
once,TRBV29-1,TRBD1,TRBJ1-2,CSVEETGTGMGYTF,TGCAGCGTTGAAGAGACCGGGACAGGGATGGGCTACACCTTC
NA,TRBV5-1,NA,TRBJ2-2,CASGRDTNPNTGELFF,TGCGCCAGCGGGAGGGACACCAATCCGAACACCGGGGAGCTGTTTTTT
once,TRBV3-1/TRBV3-2,NA,TRBJ2-7,CASSQDPVPTYEQYF,TGTGCCAGCAGCCAAGATCCGGTACCTACCTACGAGCAGTACTTC
NA,TRBV2,NA,TRBJ1-1,CASSEVRVEAFF,TGTGCCAGCAGTGAAGTCAGGGTCGAAGCTTTCTTT
NA,TRBV9,TRBD2,TRBJ2-1,CASSRGTSFNEQFF,TGTGCCAGCAGCAGGGGGACTAGCTTCAATGAGCAGTTCTTC
NA,TRBV19,TRBD1,TRBJ1-2,CASSTTGRHGYTF,TGTGCCAGTAGTACGACAGGGCGACATGGCTACACCTTC
NA,TRBV12-5,TRBD1,TRBJ1-2,CASGFWTGEVENYGYTF,TGTGCTAGTGGTTTTTGGACAGGGGAGGTCGAGAACTATGGCTACACCTTC